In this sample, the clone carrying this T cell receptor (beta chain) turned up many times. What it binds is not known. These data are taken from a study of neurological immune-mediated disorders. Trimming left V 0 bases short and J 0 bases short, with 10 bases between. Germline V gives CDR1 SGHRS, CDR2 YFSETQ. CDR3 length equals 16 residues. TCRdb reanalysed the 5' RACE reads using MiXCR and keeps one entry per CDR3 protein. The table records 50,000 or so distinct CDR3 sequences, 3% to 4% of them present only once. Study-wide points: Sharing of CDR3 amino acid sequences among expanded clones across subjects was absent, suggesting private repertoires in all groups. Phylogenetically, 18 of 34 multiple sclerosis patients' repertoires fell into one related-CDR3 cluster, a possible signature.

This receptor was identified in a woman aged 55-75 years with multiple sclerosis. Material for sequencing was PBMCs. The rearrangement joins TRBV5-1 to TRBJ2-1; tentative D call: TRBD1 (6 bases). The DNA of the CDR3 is TGCGCCAGCAGCTTGGCCCAGGGGAGCTCCTACAATGAGCAGTTCTTC. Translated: CASSLAQGSSYNEQFF.